The next 27 T cell receptor beta chains were all read from a single sample in a study of T cell responses to AZD1222 COVID-19 vaccine. The method was immunoSEQ multiplex PCR; TCRdb's version includes in-frame clones alone and lacks a portion of them. This table holds fewer than 90,000 clones, approximately 86% found once. Sample: peripheral blood, taken 28 days after the second AZD1222 dose. The receptors stem from an adult who received the AZD1222 COVID-19 vaccine.

This chain links TRBV5-1 with TRBJ2-5; D is unresolved. The length of the CDR3 is 13 residues. Germline CDR1 reads SGHRS; CDR2 reads YFSETQ. V was cut by 0 bases and J by 4 bases, with 7 bases left in between. This CDR3 reads CASSLGGRETQYF. The CDR3 nucleotides are TGCGCCAGCAGCTTGGGCGGCAGAGAGACCCAGTACTTC.

V gene TRBV30 combines with J gene TRBJ1-4, with D hard to call. V was clipped by 6 bases and J by 4 bases, with 15 bases between them. The CDR3 spans 14 residues. The germline V gene encodes CDR1 GTSNPN and CDR2 SVGIG (reference sequence). CDR3 DNA sequence: TGTGCCTGCCCTGGAAGGGATATTAATGAAAAACTGTTTTTT. This encodes CACPGRDINEKLFF.

A single count supports this clone. The chain recombines TRBV30 with TRBJ2-1; D not resolved. CDR1 is GTSNPN and CDR2 is SVGIG in the germline V gene (reference sequence). The ends were cut back, 1 base at V and 2 bases at J, with 6 bases in the middle. CDR3 length equals 13 residues. Here the CDR3 reads CAWSGGTYNEQFF. The CDR3 nucleotides are TGTGCCTGGAGTGGAGGAACCTACAATGAGCAGTTCTTC.

The chain uses TRBV10-3 and TRBJ1-5; D call uncertain. The CDR3 covers 14 residues. Germline CDR1 reads ENHRY; CDR2 reads SYGVKD. V was shortened by 5 bases and J by 0 bases, with 8 bases between the two germline ends. The CDR3 DNA follows: TGTGCCATCAGTCCCAGCTTTAGCAATCAGCCCCAGCATTTT. Translating it yields CAISPSFSNQPQHF.

This clone was counted only a few times. This chain joins TRBV6-2 or TRBV6-3 and TRBJ1-5; D call uncertain. The CDR3 loop spans 14 amino acids. Germline V gene lookup returns CDR1 MNHEY and CDR2 SVGEGT. Trimming removed 1 base at V and 0 bases at J, with 4 bases between. DNA of the CDR3: TGTGCCAGCAGTTACTTATATAGCAATCAGCCCCAGCATTTT. The encoded protein is CASSYLYSNQPQHF.

The chain employs TRBV13 and TRBJ1-1; D gene unclear. The CDR3 covers 15 residues. Trimming took 2 bases from V and 0 from J, leaving 10 bases between them. Germline CDR1 and CDR2: PRHDT and FYEKMQ (reference sequence). DNA of the CDR3: TGTGCCAGCAGCTTAATAGTCTCTGTGAACACTGAAGCTTTCTTT. This sequence encodes CASSLIVSVNTEAFF.

The sample holds a few counts of this clone. The chain is built from TRBV5-1 and TRBJ2-7; TRBD1 might be the D (6 bases). Trimming removed 4 bases at V and 0 bases at J, with 11 bases between. This CDR3 is 14 amino acids long. Germline CDR1 and CDR2: SGHRS and YFSETQ. CDR3 loop: CASSEQGSSYEQYF. In DNA form, the CDR3 reads TGCGCCAGCAGCGAACAGGGCTCCTCCTACGAGCAGTACTTC.

The V and J genes are TRBV5-5 and TRBJ2-3, with TRBD1 matching over 10 bases. The CDR3 is made up of 16 amino acids. Losses at the gene ends were 4 bases for V and 2 bases for J; bases not matched to a gene: 7. Germline values: CDR1 SGHKS, CDR2 YYEKEE (reference sequence). The CDR3 here is CASSPLGQGVTDTQYF. The CDR3 DNA reads as TGTGCCAGCAGCCCCCTAGGACAGGGGGTCACAGATACGCAGTATTTT.

The CDR3 region is CASSFIRQGRSGANVLTF. The DNA of the CDR3 is TGTGCCAGCAGTTTCATCCGTCAGGGAAGGAGTGGGGCCAACGTCCTGACTTTC. The chain is built from TRBV7-9 and TRBJ2-6; a weak D match, TRBD1 (5 bases). Germline V gene lookup returns CDR1 SEHNR and CDR2 FQNEAQ (reference sequence). CDR3 length: 18 amino acids. Trimming cost V 6 bases and J 3 bases, with 21 bases left between them.

The V gene is TRBV2, the J gene TRBJ1-2, with D uncertain. The V and J ends lost 10 bases and 3 bases respectively, with 6 bases between them. Germline V gene sequence: CDR1 SNHLY, CDR2 FYNNEI. There are 10 residues in the CDR3. The CDR3 here is CATGDYGYTF. The CDR3 DNA sequence: TGTGCCACCGGGGACTATGGCTACACCTTC. Combining the CDR3 with reference TRBV2 and TRBJ1-2 gives the whole variable domain EPEVTQTPSHQVTQMGQEVILRCVPISNHLYFYWYRQILGQKVEFLVSFYNNEISEKSEIFDDQFSVERPDGSNFTLKIRSTKLEDSAMYFCATGDYGYTFGSGTRLTVV.

This chain uses TRBV11-2 with TRBJ1-3; D gene unclear. The CDR3 sequence is 12 residues long. Trimming cost V 6 bases and J 0 bases, with 3 bases left between them. In germline, CDR1 is SGHAT, CDR2 FQNNGV. CDR3 in amino acids: CASRFSGNTIYF. The CDR3 region has the DNA TGTGCCAGCAGGTTCTCTGGAAACACCATATATTTT.

J is TRBJ2-7 and V is TRBV28, with D uncertain. The germline V gene encodes CDR1 MDHEN and CDR2 SYDVKM. Trimming left V 6 bases short and J 2 bases short, with 11 bases between. This CDR3 comprises 13 residues. The CDR3 loop reads CASRPGTAYEQYF. The CDR3 DNA sequence: TGTGCCAGCAGGCCTGGAACAGCCTACGAGCAGTACTTC.

The genes are TRBV7-2 and TRBJ2-1; D might be TRBD2 (5 bases). Trimming took 5 bases from V and 8 from J, leaving 16 bases between them. In germline, CDR1 is SGHTA, CDR2 FQGNSA. The CDR3 length is 14 residues. CDR3 sequence reads: CASSRVKISDEQFF. The CDR3 nucleotides are TGTGCCAGCAGCCGGGTCAAGATTAGCGATGAGCAGTTCTTC.

The CDR3 DNA follows: TGTGCCGTCCAATCCTCCTACGAGCAGTACTTC. Translated, it gives CAVQSSYEQYF. The rearrangement links TRBV6-5 to TRBJ2-7, with D uncertain. Looked up from germline, CDR1 is MNHEY and CDR2 is SVGAGI. The CDR3 contains 11 residues. The V gene lost 11 bases and the J gene lost 0 bases, with 8 bases spanning the gap.

This clone was counted a single time. J is TRBJ1-1 and V is TRBV18; the D gene is possibly TRBD1 (5 bases). V was pared by 6 bases and J by 1 base, with 9 bases between. This CDR3 region has 13 residues. Germline V gene data show CDR1 as KGHSH and CDR2 as LQKENI. In DNA form, the CDR3 reads TGTGCCAGCTCCCAGGGCGGGAACACTGAAGCTTTCTTT. Its protein product is CASSQGGNTEAFF. The full variable domain, its missing parts supplied by reference TRBV18 and TRBJ1-1, is NAGVMQNPRHLVRRRGQEARLRCSPMKGHSHVYWYRQLPEEGLKFMVYLQKENIIDESGMPKERFSAEFPKEGPSILRIQQVVRGDSAAYFCASSQGGNTEAFFGQGTRLTVV.

V gene TRBV6-5 combines with J gene TRBJ1-5; 7 nucleotides match TRBD1. V lost 0 bases, J lost 7 bases, and 6 bases stayed unmatched. Germline-derived CDR1 and CDR2 are MNHEY and SVGAGI. The length of the CDR3 is 15 residues. CDR3 in amino acids: CASSYSTGQDQPQHF. The CDR3 bases are TGTGCCAGCAGTTACTCGACAGGGCAGGACCAGCCCCAGCATTTT.

This chain links TRBV28 with TRBJ2-5, with D maybe TRBD1 (6 bases). Germline V gene lookup returns CDR1 MDHEN and CDR2 SYDVKM. V was shortened by 2 bases and J by 3 bases, with 19 bases between the two germline ends. The CDR3 runs 17 residues. CDR3 nucleotides: TGTGCCAGCAGTTTAGGGGGCAGGGGAGCGCCGGAAGAGACCCAGTACTTC. It codes for CASSLGGRGAPEETQYF.

This sequence joins TRBV6-2 or TRBV6-3 and TRBJ2-1; D perhaps matches TRBD2 (5 bases). CDR1 and CDR2 (germline): MNHEY, SVGEGT. The CDR3 is 17 residues long. The V gene lost 2 bases and the J gene lost 5 bases, with 19 bases spanning the gap. The chain's CDR3 is CASSYPPEGMGNNEQFF. DNA for the CDR3: TGTGCCAGCAGTTACCCACCCGAGGGTATGGGAAACAATGAGCAGTTCTTC.

The chain is built from TRBV6-2 or TRBV6-3 and TRBJ2-7; no reliable D call. Germline CDR1 is MNHEY and CDR2 is SVGEGT. The CDR3 length is 13 residues. Trimming removed 2 bases at V and 2 bases at J, with 7 bases between. Here the CDR3 DNA reads TGTGCCAGCAGTTACACCGCCCCCTACGAGCAGTACTTC. This translates into CASSYTAPYEQYF.

The chain recombines TRBV5-1 with TRBJ2-1, with TRBD1 matching over 7 bases. This CDR3 contains 15 residues. The germline gives CDR1 SGHRS, CDR2 YFSETQ. V lost 1 base to trimming and J lost 8 bases; unmatched junction nucleotides: 9. The CDR3, as DNA: TGCGCCAGCAGCTTGCCCCGGGACAGTGGGGATGAGCAGTTCTTC. It yields the protein CASSLPRDSGDEQFF.

This sequence joins TRBV5-1 and TRBJ2-7, with D possibly matching TRBD1 (5 bases). CDR3 length: 16 residues. The germline V and J ends were trimmed by 0 bases and 0 bases, with 13 bases remaining between them. Germline CDR1 and CDR2: SGHRS and YFSETQ. CDR3: CASSLARQGLSYEQYF. As DNA, the CDR3 is TGCGCCAGCAGCTTGGCACGGCAGGGTCTCTCCTACGAGCAGTACTTC.

The rearrangement joins TRBV5-1 to TRBJ2-7, with unresolved D. Between the trimmed V and J ends, which lost 0 bases and 3 bases, there was a span of 10 bases. This CDR3 comprises 14 residues. In germline, CDR1 is SGHRS, CDR2 YFSETQ. CDR3 loop: CASSLGRQNYEQYF. The CDR3 DNA sequence: TGCGCCAGCAGCTTGGGACGGCAGAACTACGAGCAGTACTTC. Full variable domain (missing parts from reference TRBV5-1 and TRBJ2-7): KAGVTQTPRYLIKTRGQQVTLSCSPISGHRSVSWYQQTPGQGLQFLFEYFSETQRNKGNFPGRFSGRQFSNSRSEMNVSTLELGDSALYLCASSLGRQNYEQYFGPGTRLTVT.

J is TRBJ2-1 and V is TRBV28; D is unclear. The CDR3 totals 12 residues. With 2 bases removed from V and 15 bases from J, the gap between germline ends came to 14 bases. CDR1 is MDHEN and CDR2 is SYDVKM in the germline V gene. CDR3 DNA: TGTGCCAGCAGTTTAGTGAAGGCCCCCCCGTTCTTC. Amino acids: CASSLVKAPPFF.

The rearrangement links TRBV3-1 (or the pseudogene TRBV3-2) to TRBJ1-3, with D uncertain. The germline V gene has CDR1 LGHDT and CDR2 YNNKEL (reference sequence). CDR3 length equals 15 residues. Trimming took 1 base from V and 4 from J, leaving 11 bases between them. CDR3 nucleotide sequence: TGTGCCAGCAGCCAAGGCCAAATCACGGGAAACACCATATATTTT. Translation gives CASSQGQITGNTIYF.

This clone showed up just a few times. V and J are TRBV5-4 and TRBJ2-6; no clear D. V shed 1 base and J shed 0 bases, with 8 bases lying between them. Germline V gene data show CDR1 as SGHNT and CDR2 as YYREEE (reference sequence). The length of the CDR3 is 16 residues. The CDR3 region is CASSLMGSSGANVLTF. CDR3 nucleotide sequence: TGTGCCAGCAGCTTGATGGGATCCTCTGGGGCCAACGTCCTGACTTTC.

The rearrangement links TRBV24-1 to TRBJ1-4; the D is unclear. There are 14 residues in the CDR3. CDR1 and CDR2 (germline): KGHDR, SFDVKD. V lost 3 bases, J lost 1 base, and 5 bases lay in between. The CDR3: CATSDPGTNEKLFF. CDR3 nucleotide sequence: TGTGCCACCAGTGATCCGGGAACTAATGAAAAACTGTTTTTT.

This clone has a single count. The genes are TRBV6-6 and TRBJ1-1; TRBD1 matches at 10 bases. Germline V CDR1 and CDR2: MNHNY, SVGAGI (reference sequence). The CDR3 sequence is 16 residues long. J was trimmed by 9 bases and V by 2 bases; bases with no gene match: 12. The CDR3 region is CASSYPAGTGASKAFF. DNA of the CDR3: TGTGCCAGCAGTTACCCGGCCGGGACAGGGGCGTCTAAAGCTTTCTTT.